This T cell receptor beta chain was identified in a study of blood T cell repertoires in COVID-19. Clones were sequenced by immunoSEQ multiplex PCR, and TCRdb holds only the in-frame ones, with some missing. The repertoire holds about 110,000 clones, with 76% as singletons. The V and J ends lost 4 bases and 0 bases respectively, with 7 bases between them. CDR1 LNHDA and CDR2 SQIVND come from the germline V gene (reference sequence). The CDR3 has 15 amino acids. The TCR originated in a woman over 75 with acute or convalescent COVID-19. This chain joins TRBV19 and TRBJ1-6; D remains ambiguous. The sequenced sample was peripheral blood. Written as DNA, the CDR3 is TGTGCCAGTAGTAAAGAGAGCTCCTATAATTCACCCCTCCACTTT. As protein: CASSKESSYNSPLHF.